Listed below are T cell receptor beta chains from one sample, sequenced in a study of cytomegalovirus exposure and HLA in healthy donors. The repertoire was sequenced with immunoSEQ multiplex PCR; TCRdb's copy has only in-frame clones and lacks some. The sample includes around 120,000 clones, roughly 79% seen only once; the top ten take 0.6% to 0.7%. Sequenced input: PBMCs. These receptors originate from a man aged 18 to 29 in good health and CMV-seronegative. CDR3s include the opening cysteine and the closing phenylalanine or tryptophan. Fields, in order: D gene, J gene, clone size, V gene, CDR3 protein, CDR3 DNA. The D gene is left open where the match is weak. Rows may omit the clone size; those that give it use once, few, many or a size class.

D gene: TRBD1
J gene: TRBJ2-1
clone size: .
V gene: TRBV10-3
CDR3 protein: CATNVRQGRNEQFF
CDR3 DNA: TGTGCCACCAACGTGAGACAGGGACGGAATGAGCAGTTCTTC

D gene: .
J gene: TRBJ1-5
clone size: .
V gene: TRBV4-3
CDR3 protein: CASSQDGGRSNQPQHF
CDR3 DNA: TGCGCCAGCAGCCAAGATGGGGGCAGAAGCAATCAGCCCCAGCATTTT

D gene: .
J gene: TRBJ1-2
clone size: .
V gene: TRBV29-1
CDR3 protein: CSVDRGSYGYTF
CDR3 DNA: TGCAGCGTTGACAGGGGTTCCTATGGCTACACCTTC

D gene: .
J gene: TRBJ1-6
clone size: .
V gene: TRBV28
CDR3 protein: CASSKTGPLHF
CDR3 DNA: TGTGCCAGCAGTAAAACAGGGCCCCTCCACTTT

D gene: TRBD1
J gene: TRBJ2-2
clone size: .
V gene: TRBV5-1
CDR3 protein: CASSSETGRNTGELFF
CDR3 DNA: TGCGCCAGCAGCTCGGAGACAGGGAGGAACACCGGGGAGCTGTTTTTT

D gene: TRBD1
J gene: TRBJ1-2
clone size: .
V gene: TRBV19
CDR3 protein: CASSLHRGGYGYTF
CDR3 DNA: TGTGCCAGTAGTCTCCACAGGGGTGGCTATGGCTACACCTTC

D gene: TRBD1
J gene: TRBJ2-3
clone size: .
V gene: TRBV18
CDR3 protein: CASSLRQGAPPDTQYF
CDR3 DNA: TGTGCCAGCTCGCTACGACAGGGGGCGCCCCCAGATACGCAGTATTTT

D gene: TRBD1
J gene: TRBJ2-5
clone size: .
V gene: TRBV7-2
CDR3 protein: CASSEPGQGEETQYF
CDR3 DNA: TGTGCCAGCAGCGAACCGGGACAGGGTGAGGAGACCCAGTACTTC

D gene: .
J gene: TRBJ1-3
clone size: few
V gene: TRBV5-8
CDR3 protein: CASSLEGATAGNTIYF
CDR3 DNA: TGTGCCAGCAGCTTGGAAGGGGCCACGGCTGGAAACACCATATATTTT

D gene: .
J gene: TRBJ1-2
clone size: .
V gene: TRBV2
CDR3 protein: CASSPLDRNYGYTF
CDR3 DNA: TGTGCCAGCAGTCCCCTAGACAGGAACTATGGCTACACCTTC

D gene: TRBD2
J gene: TRBJ2-3
clone size: .
V gene: TRBV7-9
CDR3 protein: CASSFDSGGAKDTQYF
CDR3 DNA: TGTGCCAGCAGCTTTGATAGCGGGGGGGCTAAAGATACGCAGTATTTT

D gene: .
J gene: TRBJ2-3
clone size: .
V gene: TRBV11-2
CDR3 protein: CASSPRTFTDTQYF
CDR3 DNA: TGTGCCAGCAGCCCAAGGACTTTCACAGATACGCAGTATTTT

D gene: TRBD1
J gene: TRBJ2-1
clone size: .
V gene: TRBV9
CDR3 protein: CASSGRTGYNEQFF
CDR3 DNA: TGTGCCAGCAGCGGAAGGACAGGCTACAATGAGCAGTTCTTC

D gene: TRBD1
J gene: TRBJ2-7
clone size: .
V gene: TRBV29-1
CDR3 protein: CSVTGTGGLVYEQYF
CDR3 DNA: TGCAGCGTAACCGGGACAGGGGGCCTCGTCTACGAGCAGTACTTC

D gene: .
J gene: TRBJ2-2
clone size: .
V gene: TRBV2
CDR3 protein: CASRFYTGVYNSAGELFF
CDR3 DNA: TGTGCCAGCAGGTTCTATACGGGGGTGTATAATTCGGCCGGGGAGCTGTTTTTT

D gene: .
J gene: TRBJ1-1
clone size: .
V gene: TRBV4-3
CDR3 protein: CASSQEPGGTTEAFF
CDR3 DNA: TGCGCCAGCAGCCAAGAACCTGGAGGGACCACTGAAGCTTTCTTT

D gene: .
J gene: TRBJ2-6
clone size: .
V gene: TRBV7-9
CDR3 protein: CASSLDTGSGANVLTF
CDR3 DNA: TGTGCCAGCAGCCTTGATACCGGGTCTGGGGCCAACGTCCTGACTTTC

D gene: .
J gene: TRBJ1-2
clone size: .
V gene: TRBV4-1
CDR3 protein: CASSPRNIRDLDHYGYTF
CDR3 DNA: TGCGCCAGCAGCCCTCGTAATATCCGGGATTTGGACCACTATGGCTACACCTTC

D gene: .
J gene: TRBJ1-1
clone size: once
V gene: TRBV7-9
CDR3 protein: CASQDGFKNTEAFF
CDR3 DNA: TGTGCCAGTCAAGACGGGTTTAAGAACACTGAAGCTTTCTTT

D gene: .
J gene: TRBJ1-1
clone size: .
V gene: TRBV5-4
CDR3 protein: CATTRGMNTEAFF
CDR3 DNA: TGTGCCACAACGCGGGGGATGAACACTGAAGCTTTCTTT

D gene: TRBD2
J gene: TRBJ2-1
clone size: .
V gene: TRBV7-8
CDR3 protein: CASRRGVAGGNEQFF
CDR3 DNA: TGTGCCAGCAGGCGGGGGGTAGCGGGGGGGAATGAGCAGTTCTTC

D gene: .
J gene: TRBJ2-1
clone size: .
V gene: TRBV7-9
CDR3 protein: CASSLAQAGPAYNEQFF
CDR3 DNA: TGTGCCAGCAGCTTAGCGCAGGCGGGTCCCGCCTACAATGAGCAGTTCTTC

D gene: TRBD1
J gene: TRBJ1-1
clone size: .
V gene: TRBV6-5
CDR3 protein: CASSSRDRGHRSEAFF
CDR3 DNA: TGTGCCAGCAGTTCCCGGGACAGGGGGCATAGGTCTGAAGCTTTCTTT

D gene: TRBD2
J gene: TRBJ2-1
clone size: .
V gene: TRBV11-3
CDR3 protein: CASSPNTFGGGGNEQFF
CDR3 DNA: TGTGCCAGCAGCCCAAACACATTTGGGGGGGGTGGCAATGAGCAGTTCTTC

D gene: .
J gene: TRBJ1-2
clone size: .
V gene: TRBV10-2
CDR3 protein: CASSESRRHYGYTF
CDR3 DNA: TGCGCCAGCAGTGAGTCTAGGAGGCATTACGGCTACACCTTC

D gene: TRBD1
J gene: TRBJ2-7
clone size: .
V gene: TRBV19
CDR3 protein: CASTGTGGREQYF
CDR3 DNA: TGTGCCAGTACGGGGACAGGGGGGCGCGAGCAGTACTTC

D gene: .
J gene: TRBJ1-1
clone size: .
V gene: TRBV2
CDR3 protein: CASTRTALMNTEAFF
CDR3 DNA: TGTGCCAGCACTCGGACAGCCCTCATGAACACTGAAGCTTTCTTT

D gene: .
J gene: TRBJ1-1
clone size: once
V gene: TRBV4-3
CDR3 protein: CASSQEFDTLVMRAEAFF
CDR3 DNA: TGCGCCAGCAGCCAAGAATTTGACACCCTTGTAATGCGGGCTGAAGCTTTCTTT

D gene: .
J gene: TRBJ1-6
clone size: .
V gene: TRBV19
CDR3 protein: CASSIGGPDNSPLHF
CDR3 DNA: TGTGCCAGTAGTATAGGTGGGCCGGATAATTCACCCCTCCACTTT

D gene: .
J gene: TRBJ1-5
clone size: .
V gene: TRBV5-1
CDR3 protein: CASSLSGFQPQHF
CDR3 DNA: TGCGCCAGCAGCTTGTCGGGGTTTCAGCCCCAGCATTTT

D gene: TRBD1
J gene: TRBJ1-2
clone size: .
V gene: TRBV6-6
CDR3 protein: CASSYDTGGSNYGYTF
CDR3 DNA: TGTGCCAGCAGCTATGATACAGGGGGCTCCAACTATGGCTACACCTTC

D gene: .
J gene: TRBJ2-2
clone size: .
V gene: TRBV6-5
CDR3 protein: CASSYSGGNTGELFF
CDR3 DNA: TGTGCCAGCAGTTACTCCGGGGGGAACACCGGGGAGCTGTTTTTT

D gene: .
J gene: TRBJ1-1
clone size: .
V gene: TRBV6-5
CDR3 protein: CASSFDTEAFF
CDR3 DNA: TGTGCCAGCAGCTTCGACACTGAAGCTTTCTTT

D gene: TRBD2
J gene: TRBJ2-7
clone size: .
V gene: TRBV28
CDR3 protein: CATIGRGESLYEQYF
CDR3 DNA: TGTGCCACCATCGGGCGGGGGGAATCCCTCTACGAGCAGTACTTC

D gene: .
J gene: TRBJ1-3
clone size: .
V gene: TRBV19
CDR3 protein: CASSIAVSGNTIYF
CDR3 DNA: TGTGCCAGTAGTATAGCCGTCTCTGGAAACACCATATATTTT

D gene: .
J gene: TRBJ2-3
clone size: .
V gene: TRBV6-5
CDR3 protein: CASSYPGADTQYF
CDR3 DNA: TGTGCCAGCAGTTACCCGGGGGCAGATACGCAGTATTTT

D gene: .
J gene: TRBJ1-2
clone size: .
V gene: TRBV7-8
CDR3 protein: CASSVTGWEGYTF
CDR3 DNA: TGTGCCAGCAGCGTAACAGGGTGGGAAGGCTACACCTTC

D gene: TRBD1
J gene: TRBJ2-5
clone size: .
V gene: TRBV28
CDR3 protein: CASSLSGTGGQETQYF
CDR3 DNA: TGTGCCAGCAGTTTATCCGGGACAGGGGGTCAAGAGACCCAGTACTTC

D gene: .
J gene: TRBJ2-3
clone size: .
V gene: TRBV7-9
CDR3 protein: CASSPESREGTDTQYF
CDR3 DNA: TGTGCCAGCAGCCCCGAAAGCAGGGAGGGCACAGATACGCAGTATTTT

D gene: .
J gene: TRBJ1-1
clone size: few
V gene: TRBV11-2
CDR3 protein: CASTSGWGLRLGTEAFF
CDR3 DNA: TGTGCCAGCACCTCCGGTTGGGGACTTCGTTTAGGCACTGAAGCTTTCTTT

D gene: .
J gene: TRBJ1-6
clone size: .
V gene: TRBV4-3
CDR3 protein: CASSQDFAGANNSPLHF
CDR3 DNA: TGCGCCAGCAGCCAAGATTTCGCAGGGGCTAATAATTCACCCCTCCACTTT

D gene: .
J gene: TRBJ1-5
clone size: .
V gene: TRBV7-8
CDR3 protein: CASSLQGWSNQPQHF
CDR3 DNA: TGTGCCAGCAGCTTACAGGGTTGGAGCAATCAGCCCCAGCATTTT

D gene: .
J gene: TRBJ1-3
clone size: .
V gene: TRBV7-2
CDR3 protein: CASSSGSFSGNTIYF
CDR3 DNA: TGTGCCAGCAGCTCCGGGTCTTTCTCTGGAAACACCATATATTTT

D gene: .
J gene: TRBJ2-7
clone size: .
V gene: TRBV27
CDR3 protein: CASSFRVSPGNYEQYF
CDR3 DNA: TGTGCCAGCAGTTTTAGAGTCTCGCCAGGGAACTACGAGCAGTACTTC

D gene: .
J gene: TRBJ1-5
clone size: once
V gene: TRBV30
CDR3 protein: CAWAKGVNQPQHF
CDR3 DNA: TGTGCCTGGGCCAAAGGGGTTAATCAGCCCCAGCATTTT

D gene: .
J gene: TRBJ1-2
clone size: .
V gene: TRBV7-8
CDR3 protein: CASSLVSRDSGYTF
CDR3 DNA: TGTGCCAGCAGCTTAGTCAGCAGGGACTCTGGCTACACCTTC

D gene: .
J gene: TRBJ1-6
clone size: .
V gene: TRBV2
CDR3 protein: CASSVQGSPLHF
CDR3 DNA: TGTGCCAGCAGTGTCCAGGGTTCACCCCTCCACTTT

D gene: .
J gene: TRBJ1-2
clone size: .
V gene: TRBV27
CDR3 protein: CASGEENYGYTF
CDR3 DNA: TGTGCCAGTGGGGAGGAGAACTATGGCTACACCTTC

D gene: .
J gene: TRBJ1-5
clone size: .
V gene: TRBV9
CDR3 protein: CASSPGGSSNQPQHF
CDR3 DNA: TGTGCCAGCAGCCCCGGAGGGAGCAGCAATCAGCCCCAGCATTTT

D gene: .
J gene: TRBJ2-7
clone size: .
V gene: TRBV4-1
CDR3 protein: CASSTGSEQYF
CDR3 DNA: TGCGCCAGCAGTACAGGGAGCGAGCAGTACTTC

D gene: .
J gene: TRBJ1-5
clone size: .
V gene: TRBV27
CDR3 protein: CASSRRGGGNQPQHF
CDR3 DNA: TGTGCCAGCAGCCGGCGGGGAGGGGGCAATCAGCCCCAGCATTTT

D gene: TRBD2
J gene: TRBJ2-2
clone size: .
V gene: TRBV27
CDR3 protein: CASSLTSGGMNTGELFF
CDR3 DNA: TGTGCCAGCAGTCTGACTAGCGGGGGGATGAACACCGGGGAGCTGTTTTTT